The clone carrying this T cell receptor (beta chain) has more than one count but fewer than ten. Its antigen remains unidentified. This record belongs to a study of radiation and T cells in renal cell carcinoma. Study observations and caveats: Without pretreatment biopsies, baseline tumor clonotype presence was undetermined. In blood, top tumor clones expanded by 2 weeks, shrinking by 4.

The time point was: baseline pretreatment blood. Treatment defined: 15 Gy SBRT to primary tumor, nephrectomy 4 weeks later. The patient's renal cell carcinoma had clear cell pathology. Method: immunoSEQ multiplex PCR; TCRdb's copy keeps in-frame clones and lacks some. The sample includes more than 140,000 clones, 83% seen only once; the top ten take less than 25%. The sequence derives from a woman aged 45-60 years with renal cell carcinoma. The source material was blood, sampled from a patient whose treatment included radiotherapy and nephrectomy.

The CDR3 coding sequence is TGCGCCAGCAGCGTAAGAGCAGGTGGCTACACCTTC. Residues: CASSVRAGGYTF. V is TRBV4-3 and J is TRBJ1-2; the D is unclear. Trimming pared 5 bases from V and 7 bases from J, leaving 11 bases between. The CDR3 covers 12 residues. The germline gives CDR1 LGHNA, CDR2 YSLEER.